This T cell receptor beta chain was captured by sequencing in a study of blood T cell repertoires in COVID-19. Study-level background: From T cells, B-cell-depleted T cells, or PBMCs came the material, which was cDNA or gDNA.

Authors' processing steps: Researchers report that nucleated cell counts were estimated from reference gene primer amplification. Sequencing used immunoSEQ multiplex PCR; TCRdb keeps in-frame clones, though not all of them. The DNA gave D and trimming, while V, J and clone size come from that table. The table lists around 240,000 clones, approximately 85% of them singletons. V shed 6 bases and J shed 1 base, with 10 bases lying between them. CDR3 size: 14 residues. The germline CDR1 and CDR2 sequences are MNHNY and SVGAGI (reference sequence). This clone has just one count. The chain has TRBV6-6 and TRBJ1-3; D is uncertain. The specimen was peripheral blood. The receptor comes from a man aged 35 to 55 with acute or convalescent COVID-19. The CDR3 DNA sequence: TGTGCCAGCAGACCGAGGGTATCTGGAAACACCATATATTTT. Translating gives CASRPRVSGNTIYF.